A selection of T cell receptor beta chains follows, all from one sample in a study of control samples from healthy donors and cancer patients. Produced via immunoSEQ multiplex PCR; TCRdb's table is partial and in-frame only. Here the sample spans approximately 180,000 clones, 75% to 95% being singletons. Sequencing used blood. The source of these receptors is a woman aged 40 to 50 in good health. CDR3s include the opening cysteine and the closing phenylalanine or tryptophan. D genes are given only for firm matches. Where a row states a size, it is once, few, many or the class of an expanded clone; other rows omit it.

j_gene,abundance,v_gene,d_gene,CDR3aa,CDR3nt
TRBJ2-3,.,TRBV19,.,CASSTEGGTRQYF,TGTGCCAGTAGTACGGAAGGAGGGACCCGGCAGTATTTT
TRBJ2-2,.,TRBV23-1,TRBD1,CASSHRPGQAHRGAVF,TGCGCCAGCAGTCATCGACCGGGACAGGCACACCGGGGAGCTGTTTTT
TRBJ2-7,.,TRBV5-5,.,CASSLAQAGYEQYF,TGTGCCAGCAGCTTGGCCCAGGCAGGTTACGAGCAGTACTTC
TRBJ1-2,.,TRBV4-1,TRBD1,CASSQLGTGEGYTF,TGCGCCAGCAGCCAACTGGGGACAGGGGAGGGCTACACCTTC
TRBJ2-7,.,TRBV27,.,CASSLWLASPSNEQYF,TGTGCCAGCAGTTTATGGTTGGCCAGCCCATCTAACGAGCAGTACTTC
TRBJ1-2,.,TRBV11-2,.,CASSLGVNYGYTF,TGTGCCAGCAGTCTAGGAGTAAACTATGGCTACACCTTC
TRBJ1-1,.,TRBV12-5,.,CASGLWELETAFF,TGTGCTAGTGGTTTATGGGAGCTCGAAACGGCTTTCTTT
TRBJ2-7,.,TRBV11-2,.,CASSSIQGFASGQYF,TGTGCCAGCAGTTCCATACAGGGTTTTGCGTCGGGGCAGTACTTC
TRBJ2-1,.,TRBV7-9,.,CASSSIGPLSGEQFF,TGTGCCAGCTCCTCGATCGGGCCGCTCTCTGGGGAGCAGTTCTTC
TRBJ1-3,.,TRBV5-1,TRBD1,CASSPDRAGNTIYF,TGCGCCAGCAGCCCGGACAGGGCTGGAAACACCATATATTTT
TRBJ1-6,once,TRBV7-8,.,CASSLGPGGSPLHF,TGTGCCAGCAGCTTAGGTCCAGGAGGCTCACCCCTCCACTTT
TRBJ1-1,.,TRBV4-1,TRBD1,CASSTGQGADTEAFF,TGCGCCAGCAGCACCGGACAGGGGGCGGACACTGAAGCTTTCTTT
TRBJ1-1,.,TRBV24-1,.,CATSDFNQSGTEAFF,TGTGCCACCAGTGATTTCAACCAGAGTGGGACTGAAGCTTTCTTT
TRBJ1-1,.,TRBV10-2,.,CASTPGGNTEAFF,TGCGCCAGCACCCCAGGAGGAAACACTGAAGCTTTCTTT
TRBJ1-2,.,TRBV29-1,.,CSGWVGGRGYGYTF,TGCAGTGGTTGGGTTGGGGGCAGGGGTTATGGCTACACCTTC
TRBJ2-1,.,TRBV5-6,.,CASSSGGRGFYEQFF,TGTGCCAGCAGTAGCGGCGGTAGGGGGTTTTATGAGCAGTTCTTC
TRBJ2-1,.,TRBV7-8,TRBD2,CASSLLAGAYNEQFF,TGTGCCAGCAGCTTACTAGCGGGGGCCTACAATGAGCAGTTCTTC
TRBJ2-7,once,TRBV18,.,CASSPERGNEQYF,TGTGCCAGCTCACCGGAACGGGGGAACGAGCAGTACTTC
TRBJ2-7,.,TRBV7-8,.,CASSLGGDRYEQYF,TGTGCCAGCAGCTTAGGGGGGGACCGGTACGAGCAGTACTTC
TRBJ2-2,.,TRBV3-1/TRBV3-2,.,CASSPLRTDGELFF,TGTGCCAGCAGCCCCCTGAGGACGGACGGGGAGCTGTTTTTT
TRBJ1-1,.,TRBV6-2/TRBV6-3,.,CASSLRVTTANTEAFF,TGTGCCAGCAGCCTACGAGTTACGACGGCGAACACTGAAGCTTTCTTT
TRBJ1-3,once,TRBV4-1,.,CASSQDPGDGNTIYF,TGCGCCAGCAGCCAAGATCCGGGTGACGGAAACACCATATATTTT
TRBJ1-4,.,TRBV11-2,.,CASTEDSTEKLFF,TGTGCCAGCACCGAGGACAGTACCGAAAAACTGTTTTTT
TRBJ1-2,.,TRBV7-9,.,CASSLGVSYGYTF,TGTGCCAGCAGCTTAGGGGTTTCCTATGGCTACACCTTC
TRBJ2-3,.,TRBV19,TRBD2,CASTGEGISTDTQYF,TGTGCCAGTACCGGGGAGGGTATAAGCACAGATACGCAGTATTTT
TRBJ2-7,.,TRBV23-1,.,CASTHRTALTQFPYEQYF,TGCGCCAGCACCCACCGGACAGCGTTGACGCAGTTCCCCTACGAGCAGTACTTC
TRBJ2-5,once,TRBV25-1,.,CASSENNVFDRAPWTQYF,TGTGCCAGCAGTGAAAACAACGTTTTTGACCGGGCCCCGTGGACCCAGTACTTC
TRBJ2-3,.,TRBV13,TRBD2,CASSFFGSGDTDTQYF,TGTGCCAGCAGCTTTTTTGGTAGCGGGGACACAGATACGCAGTATTTT
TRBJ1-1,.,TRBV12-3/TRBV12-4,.,CASSPHSSEAFF,TGTGCCAGCAGCCCACATTCCTCTGAAGCTTTCTTT
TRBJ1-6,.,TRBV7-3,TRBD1,CASSSGTGVSPLHF,TGTGCCAGCAGCTCCGGGACAGGGGTGTCACCCCTCCACTTT
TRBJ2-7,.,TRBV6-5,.,CASSYSPTGSSYEQYF,TGTGCCAGCAGTTACTCTCCCACAGGGAGCTCCTACGAGCAGTACTTC
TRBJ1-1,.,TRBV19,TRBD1,CASSNQGVGSAEAFF,TGTGCCAGTAGTAACCAGGGGGTTGGTTCTGCTGAAGCTTTCTTT
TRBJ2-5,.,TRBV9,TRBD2,CASSVSGGTEETQYF,TGTGCCAGCAGCGTTAGCGGGGGGACCGAAGAGACCCAGTACTTC
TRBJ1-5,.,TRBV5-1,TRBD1,CASSLQPGGGQPQHF,TGCGCCAGCAGCTTGCAGCCAGGGGGCGGTCAGCCCCAGCATTTT
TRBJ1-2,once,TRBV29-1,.,CSVGEYDGGYTF,TGCAGCGTTGGAGAATACGACGGTGGCTACACCTTC
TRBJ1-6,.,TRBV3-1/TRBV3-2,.,CASSQGVMGGSPLHF,TGTGCCAGCAGCCAAGGTGTGATGGGGGGCTCACCCCTCCACTTT